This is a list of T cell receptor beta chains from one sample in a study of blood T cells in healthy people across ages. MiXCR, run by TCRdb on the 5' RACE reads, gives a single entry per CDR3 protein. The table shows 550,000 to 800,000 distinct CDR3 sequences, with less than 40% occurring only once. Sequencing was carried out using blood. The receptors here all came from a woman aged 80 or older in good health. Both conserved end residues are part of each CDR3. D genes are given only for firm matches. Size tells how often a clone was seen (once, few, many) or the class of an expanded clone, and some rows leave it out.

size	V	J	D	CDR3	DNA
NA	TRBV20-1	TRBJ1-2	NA	CSARHPNYGYTF	TGCAGTGCTAGACACCCCAACTATGGCTACACCTTC
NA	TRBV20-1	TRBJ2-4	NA	CSASGLAKNIQYF	TGCAGTGCTAGCGGTCTAGCCAAAAACATTCAGTACTTC
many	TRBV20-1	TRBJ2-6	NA	CSARDRVPPLGGANVLTF	TGCAGTGCTAGAGACAGGGTTCCTCCCTTAGGTGGGGCCAACGTCCTGACTTTC
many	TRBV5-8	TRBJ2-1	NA	CASSLGLRGSYNEQFF	TGTGCCAGCAGCTTGGGACTTCGGGGCTCCTACAATGAGCAGTTCTTC
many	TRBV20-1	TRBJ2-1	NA	CSAGGKNEQFF	TGCAGTGCTGGGGGTAAGAATGAGCAGTTCTTC
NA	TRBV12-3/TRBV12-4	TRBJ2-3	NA	CASSSLGVRADTQYF	TGTGCCAGCAGCTCATTAGGAGTGAGAGCAGATACGCAGTATTTT
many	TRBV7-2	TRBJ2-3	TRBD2	CASSRVGTSGPTDTQYF	TGTGCCAGCAGCCGGGTGGGGACTAGCGGTCCCACAGATACGCAGTATTTT
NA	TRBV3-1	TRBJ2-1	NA	CVSSPIGNEQFF	TGCGTCAGCAGCCCCATCGGCAATGAGCAGTTCTTC
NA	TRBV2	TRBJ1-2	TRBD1	CTSNPLGQGLRYGYTF	TGTACCAGCAATCCCCTAGGACAGGGGCTTCGGTATGGCTACACCTTC
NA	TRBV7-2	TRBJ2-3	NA	CASSSEPTDTQYF	TGTGCCAGCAGTTCCGAACCAACAGATACGCAGTATTTT
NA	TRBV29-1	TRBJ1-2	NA	CSAPTRGRNYGYTF	TGCAGCGCCCCAACCAGGGGAAGGAACTATGGCTACACCTTC
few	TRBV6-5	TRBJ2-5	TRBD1	CATRADREETQYF	TGTGCCACTCGGGCCGACAGGGAGGAGACCCAGTACTTC
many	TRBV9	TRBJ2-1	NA	CASSQTGGWMDEQFF	TGTGCCAGCAGCCAGACAGGCGGCTGGATGGATGAGCAGTTCTTC
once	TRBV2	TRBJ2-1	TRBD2	CTSSPGLAGVNNEQFF	TGTACCAGCAGCCCAGGACTCGCGGGAGTCAACAATGAGCAGTTCTTC
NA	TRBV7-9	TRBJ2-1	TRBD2	CASSQRTSGDEQFF	TGTGCCAGCAGCCAACGGACTAGCGGCGATGAGCAGTTCTTC
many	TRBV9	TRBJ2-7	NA	CASSEGGLSYEQYF	TGTGCCAGCAGTGAAGGAGGGCTCTCCTACGAGCAGTACTTC
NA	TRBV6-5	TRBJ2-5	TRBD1	CASRVWGQGAGETQYF	TGTGCCAGCAGGGTCTGGGGACAGGGGGCGGGAGAGACCCAGTACTTC
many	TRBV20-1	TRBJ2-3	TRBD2	CSAALAGGRTDTQYF	TGCAGTGCTGCACTAGCGGGGGGGCGCACAGATACGCAGTATTTT
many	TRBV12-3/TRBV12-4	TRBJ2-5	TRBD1	CASSPKDRGQQTQYF	TGTGCCAGCAGTCCTAAGGACAGGGGACAACAGACCCAGTACTTC
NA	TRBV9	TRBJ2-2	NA	CASSVNLDTGELFF	TGTGCCAGCAGCGTAAACCTTGACACCGGGGAGCTGTTTTTT